One sample yielded the 19 T cell receptor beta chains listed below, sequenced in a study of blood T cell repertoires in COVID-19. Clones were read by immunoSEQ multiplex PCR, and TCRdb kept only the in-frame ones, dropping some. Of around 160,000 clones listed, 85% to 90% were seen once; the top ten hold over 2%. The sequenced sample was peripheral blood. These receptor sequences come from a human donor in a cohort sampled during active COVID-19.

The chain has TRBV7-2 and TRBJ2-4, with D possibly being TRBD2 (7 bases). Trimming cost V 1 base and J 8 bases, with 15 bases left between them. CDR1 is SGHTA, CDR2 FQGNSA, per germline. This CDR3 region has 15 residues. The CDR3 nucleotides read TGTGCCAGCAGCTTAGTTGCGGGGGCATTTGACATTCAGTACTTC. Its protein is CASSLVAGAFDIQYF.

This sequence joins TRBV4-1 and TRBJ1-6; 11 nucleotides match TRBD1. The CDR3 length is 16 residues. From germline, CDR1 is MGHRA and CDR2 YSYEKL. J was trimmed by 6 bases and V by 3 bases; bases with no gene match: 4. CDR3 nucleotide sequence: TGCGCCAGCAGCCAGAGGGACAGGGGGGGTAATTCACCCCTCCACTTT. This encodes CASSQRDRGGNSPLHF.

On this clone itself: Mismatch with germline at one junction end may stem from a read error. The chain employs TRBV5-4 and TRBJ2-1; 16 bases line up with TRBD2. This CDR3 has 14 residues. The germline V gene encodes CDR1 SGHNT and CDR2 YYREEE (reference sequence). Here the CDR3 reads CASSLGTSGGAIIF. CDR3 DNA: TGTGCCAGCAGCCTCGGGACTAGCGGGGGGGCGATAATCTTC.

V is TRBV15 and J is TRBJ2-7, with unresolved D. The V end lost 0 bases, the J end lost 2 bases, and 11 bases lay between the germline ends. The CDR3 extends over 15 amino acids. CDR1 is LNHNV, CDR2 YYDKDF, per germline (reference sequence). Here the CDR3 reads CATSRDGNRAYEQYF. The CDR3 bases are TGTGCCACCAGCAGAGATGGAAACAGAGCCTACGAGCAGTACTTC.

This clone was counted once. The chain couples TRBV5-4 to TRBJ2-7, with a weak D call TRBD1 (5 bases). Germline V gene sequence: CDR1 SGHNT, CDR2 YYREEE (reference sequence). The CDR3 covers 13 residues. V was pared by 2 bases and J by 2 bases, with 8 bases between. CDR3 DNA: TGTGCCAGCAGCTTCTCCAGGGCCTACGAGCAGTACTTC. This translates into CASSFSRAYEQYF.

The rearrangement uses TRBV6-5 and TRBJ1-6; tentative D call: TRBD1 (5 bases). The CDR3 length is 14 residues. The ends were cut back, 6 bases at V and 14 bases at J, with 20 bases in the middle. The germline gives CDR1 MNHEY, CDR2 SVGAGI. The CDR3: CASRAQGRAIALHF. The CDR3 region has the DNA TGTGCCAGCAGGGCTCAGGGAAGGGCCATAGCCCTCCACTTT.

This clone was detected once. The gene calls are TRBV12-3 or TRBV12-4 and TRBJ1-5; D is uncertain. Trimming removed 6 bases at V and 0 bases at J, with 3 bases between. This CDR3 is built from 12 residues. The CDR3: CASSYSNQPQHF. In nucleotides, the CDR3 is TGTGCCAGCAGCTATAGCAATCAGCCCCAGCATTTT.

In its sample, this clone was seen once. This chain connects TRBV6-5 to TRBJ1-1; D may be TRBD1 (6 bases). The CDR3 is made up of 15 amino acids. The V end was cut by 7 bases, the J end by 5 bases, with 20 bases between. Germline values: CDR1 MNHEY, CDR2 SVGAGI. The CDR3 DNA follows: TGTGCCAGCAATCGTGACTACAGGGCCAAGACTGAAGCTTTCTTT. This translates into CASNRDYRAKTEAFF.

The rearrangement joins TRBV7-9 to TRBJ2-3, with TRBD1 matching over 9 bases. V was clipped by 7 bases and J by 6 bases; unmatched bases: 11. The CDR3 is made up of 15 amino acids. Germline V gives CDR1 SEHNR, CDR2 FQNEAQ (reference sequence). CDR3 sequence (DNA): TGTGCCAGCATATATTCGACAGGGGGTAAGGATACGCAGTATTTT. This sequence encodes CASIYSTGGKDTQYF.

The rearrangement links TRBV4-3 to TRBJ2-3; the D gene is possibly TRBD2 (5 bases). The CDR3 loop spans 14 amino acids. Germline-derived CDR1 and CDR2 are LGHNA and YSLEER. Trimming shortened V by 1 base and J by 4 bases, and 9 bases separated the two germline ends. This CDR3 reads CASSQGREADTQYF. CDR3 nucleotide sequence: TGCGCCAGCAGCCAAGGACGGGAAGCAGATACGCAGTATTTT.

V is TRBV5-1 and J is TRBJ2-2; TRBD2 matches 7 bases. This CDR3 region has 15 residues. V dropped 5 bases and J dropped 5; count of bases not matched to a gene: 9. Germline V gene lookup returns CDR1 SGHRS and CDR2 YFSETQ. The CDR3, as DNA: TGCGCCAGCAGATGGAGGGGAGGGGAAACCGGGGAGCTGTTTTTT. As protein: CASRWRGGETGELFF.

V and J are TRBV29-1 and TRBJ1-5; 9 positions match TRBD1. This CDR3 spans 14 amino acids. V gave up 6 bases and J gave up 5 bases; unmatched junction bases: 8. Germline loops: CDR1 SQVTM, CDR2 ANQGSEA. CDR3 protein: CSVTGTGTDQPQHF. The CDR3 DNA reads as TGCAGCGTCACCGGGACAGGGACGGATCAGCCCCAGCATTTT.

The CDR3 reads CASSLVQKNNEQFF. CDR3 sequence (DNA): TGTGCCAGCAGTTTAGTCCAGAAGAACAATGAGCAGTTCTTC. J is TRBJ2-1 and V is TRBV28; D ambiguous. Per germline, CDR1 MDHEN and CDR2 SYDVKM. The CDR3 consists of 14 residues. Trimming removed 2 bases from V and 5 bases from J, with 10 bases in between.

The chain recombines TRBV28 with TRBJ1-2; TRBD1 is a possible D gene (5 bases). Germline V lookup: CDR1 MDHEN, CDR2 SYDVKM. The CDR3 sequence is 13 residues long. Trimming took off 1 base at V and 6 bases at J, with 9 bases between the two ends. This CDR3 reads CASSLFGGDGYTF. CDR3 in DNA: TGTGCCAGCAGTTTATTTGGGGGGGATGGCTACACCTTC.

This chain links TRBV7-3 with TRBJ2-1; 13 bases agree with TRBD2. Trimming took 1 base from V and 9 from J; bases not matched to a gene: 3. The V gene's germline CDR1 is SGHTA and CDR2 FQGTGA. This CDR3 is 15 amino acids long. The CDR3 reads CASSLIGTSGTEQFF. In nucleotides, the CDR3 is TGTGCCAGCAGCTTAATTGGGACTAGCGGGACTGAGCAGTTCTTC.

This chain uses TRBV10-2 with TRBJ2-1; 11 positions agree with TRBD2. The germline CDR1 and CDR2 sequences are WSHSY and SAAADI. The J segment lost 4 bases and the V segment lost 3 bases, leaving 2 bases of the junction unmatched. CDR3 length equals 15 residues. The CDR3 region is CASSDRLAGYNEQFF. The CDR3 bases are TGCGCCAGCAGTGACCGACTAGCGGGGTACAATGAGCAGTTCTTC.

V and J are TRBV7-2 and TRBJ2-7, with D tentatively TRBD2 (7 bases). The CDR3 has 14 amino acids. The V gene's germline CDR1 is SGHTA and CDR2 FQGNSA. V was cut by 3 bases and J by 4 bases, with 13 bases left in between. CDR3 DNA: TGTGCCAGCAGCTTCTCGGGGGGCCGGTACGAGCAGTACTTC. Protein sequence: CASSFSGGRYEQYF.

The V gene is TRBV21-1, the J gene TRBJ1-3; the D call of TRBD1 is as the table states it, not checked on the DNA. TRBV21-1 is flagged as a pseudogene. The CDR3 runs 16 residues. CDR3: CASSRDRANSGNTIYF. DNA for the CDR3: TGTGCCAGCAGCAGAGACAGGGCCAACTCTGGAAACACCATATATTTT.

The chain has TRBV6-6 and TRBJ1-3; TRBD1 agrees at 8 bases. The V gene end was trimmed by 5 bases and the J gene end by 3 bases; junction bases not matched to a gene: 9. The CDR3 runs 16 residues. Looked up from germline, CDR1 is MNHNY and CDR2 is SVGAGI (reference sequence). The CDR3 DNA follows: TGTGCCAGCAGTCGAGCAGGGGGCGCTTATGGAAACACCATATATTTT. This translates into CASSRAGGAYGNTIYF.